These T cell receptor beta chains were read from a single sample in a study of shared clonotypes between healthy human individuals. Sequencing was performed with immunoSEQ multiplex PCR; in TCRdb, only in-frame clones are kept and a portion is missing. Among about 1.5 million clones, 95% to 97% were seen once, and the ten largest hold roughly 1.1%. The sequenced material came from naive CD4+ T cells sorted from blood. Source of these receptors: a man under 40 in good health. The CDR3 runs from the conserved cysteine through the conserved F or W. Clone size is given for some rows only: seen once, a few or many times, or a class if the clone is expanded.

TRBV2,TRBJ1-2,10,.,CASSDGGYTF
TRBV2,TRBJ2-1,14,.,CASRQGSSYNEQFF
TRBV27,TRBJ2-1,16,.,CASSLLGLAELNEQFF
TRBV18,TRBJ1-1,14,few,CASSPAVMNTEAFF
TRBV10-1,TRBJ2-1,14,.,CASSRDTHGSEQFF
TRBV5-5,TRBJ1-2,16,few,CASSLDPLHKNYGYTF
TRBV18,TRBJ2-7,14,.,CASSPGEGYYEQYF
TRBV30,TRBJ1-3,15,.,CAWSRRHSSGNTIYF
TRBV6-5,TRBJ2-7,14,.,CASSYRDGSYEQYF
TRBV7-3,TRBJ2-3,14,.,CASSSGPFTDTQYF
TRBV5-1,TRBJ2-5,14,.,CASSASGVQETQYF
TRBV5-4,TRBJ2-3,16,.,CASRLTGTERRDTQYF
TRBV10-3,TRBJ1-3,19,.,CAISDPRAPTPHSGNTIYF
TRBV10-1,TRBJ2-3,15,.,CASSGLAGGRHPQYF
TRBV7-8,TRBJ2-1,15,.,CASSHRQGGNNEQFF
TRBV29-1,TRBJ2-5,13,.,CSGKTGDQETQYF
TRBV29-1,TRBJ2-7,13,.,CSVEGPLSYEQYF